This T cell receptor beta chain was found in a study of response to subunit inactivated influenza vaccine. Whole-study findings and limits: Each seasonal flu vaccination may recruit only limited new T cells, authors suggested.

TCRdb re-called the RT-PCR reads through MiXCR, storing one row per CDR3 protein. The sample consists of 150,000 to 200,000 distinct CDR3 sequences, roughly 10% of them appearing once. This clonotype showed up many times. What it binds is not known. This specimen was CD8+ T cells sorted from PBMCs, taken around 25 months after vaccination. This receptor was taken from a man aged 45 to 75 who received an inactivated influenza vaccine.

CDR3 region: CASSQKSGSSYEQYF. The CDR3 nucleotides are TGTGCCAGCAGCCAAAAGAGCGGGAGCTCCTACGAGCAGTACTTC. The V gene is TRBV3-1, the J gene TRBJ2-7, with 8 positions matching TRBD2. CDR3 length: 15 amino acids. CDR1 LGHDT and CDR2 YNNKEL come from the germline V gene (reference sequence). Losses at the gene ends were 2 bases for V and 0 bases for J; bases not matched to a gene: 3.